These 12 T cell receptor beta chains were all obtained from the same sample, sequenced in a study of T cells expressing NK-cell markers. TCRdb re-called the 5' RACE reads, yielding one record per CDR3 amino acid sequence without DNA. This sample's table reports 500,000 to 600,000 distinct CDR3 sequences. The sequenced material came from blood T cells: a sorted CD56 or NKG2C T cell subset, CD4+ or CD8+ T cells, or bulk PBMC T cells (not recorded which). The origin of the receptors is a man aged 18 to 35 in good health.

This chain joins TRBV5-1 and TRBJ2-1; TCRdb selects TRBD2, and the lack of DNA leaves this call unchecked. The CDR3 is 17 residues long. Germline values: CDR1 SGHRS, CDR2 YFSETQ. The CDR3 loop is CASSGTSSGRDYNEQFF.

The CDR3 sequence is CSARNPGQGDDTQYF. The V gene is TRBV20-1, the J gene TRBJ2-3; TCRdb picks TRBD1, but there is no DNA to check that call. This CDR3 region has 15 residues. Germline loops: CDR1 DFQATT, CDR2 SNEGSKA (reference sequence).

The gene calls are TRBV20-1 and TRBJ2-1; TCRdb returns TRBD1, unconfirmable since there is no DNA. Germline V gene data show CDR1 as DFQATT and CDR2 as SNEGSKA (reference sequence). CDR3 length: 13 amino acids. CDR3 residues: CSAPGQGLNEQFF.

V gene TRBV12-3 or TRBV12-4 combines with J gene TRBJ1-2. CDR3 size: 13 residues. The chain's CDR3 is CASSSGDTRGYTF.

This chain links TRBV10-3 with TRBJ1-2; there is no DNA to check the TCRdb D call of TRBD1. The germline gives CDR1 ENHRY, CDR2 SYGVKD. The CDR3 sequence is 15 residues long. CDR3 sequence: CAISEGSGTPESYTF.

The CDR3 here is CAINPLESGELFF. V is TRBV10-3 and J is TRBJ2-2; TCRdb's D call of TRBD1 is untestable without DNA. Germline-derived CDR1 and CDR2 are ENHRY and SYGVKD. The CDR3 is 13 amino acids.

The chain employs TRBV5-1 and TRBJ2-5; no DNA is available, so the TRBD1 call from TCRdb remains unchecked. This CDR3 contains 16 residues. Germline V gene data show CDR1 as SGHRS and CDR2 as YFSETQ. The CDR3 protein is CASSLRTDRDQETQYF.

The chain joins TRBV12-3 or TRBV12-4 to TRBJ2-3; the D call of TRBD1 rests on TCRdb alone, since no DNA is present to check it. CDR3 length equals 15 residues. CDR3 region: CASSLRETDTDTQYF.

The rearrangement joins TRBV29-1 to TRBJ2-2. The CDR3 totals 15 residues. The germline gives CDR1 SQVTM, CDR2 ANQGSEA. CDR3 region: CSVVGAITNTGELFF.

The chain uses TRBV15 and TRBJ2-5. The germline gives CDR1 LNHNV, CDR2 YYDKDF (reference sequence). The CDR3 is 14 amino acids. The CDR3 sequence is CATSQTKKQETQYF.

The rearrangement joins TRBV5-1 to TRBJ2-1. Germline V gene sequence: CDR1 SGHRS, CDR2 YFSETQ. CDR3 length: 14 residues. The CDR3 protein is CASSLNGASSMQFF.

The chain carries TRBV11-2 and TRBJ2-2; the D gene TCRdb calls, TRBD1, cannot be checked with no DNA. Germline CDR1 is SGHAT and CDR2 is FQNNGV. The CDR3 consists of 16 residues. CDR3: CASSLGKGARTGELFF.